A selection of T cell receptor beta chains follows, all from one sample in a study of blood T cell repertoires in COVID-19. Here immunoSEQ multiplex PCR was the method, and the copy in TCRdb shows in-frame clones only, minus some. The table records about 330,000 clones, about 82% of them present only once. Source material: peripheral blood. These receptors were obtained from a woman aged 45 to 65 with acute or convalescent COVID-19. The CDR3 runs from the conserved cysteine through the conserved F or W. D genes are given only for firm matches. Only some rows state a clone size, as once, few, many or a class for expanded clones.

CDR3 protein	CDR3 DNA	D gene	V gene	J gene	clone size	CDR3 length
CATSSSLPRQGISGELFF	TGTGCCACCAGTTCCTCCCTTCCTCGACAGGGAATATCCGGGGAGCTGTTTTTT	TRBD1	TRBV24-1	TRBJ2-2	.	18
CASSSVRGQGSYEQYF	TGTGCCAGCAGCTCTGTGCGTGGACAGGGCTCCTACGAGCAGTACTTC	TRBD1	TRBV5-4	TRBJ2-7	.	16
CSVEAGTEAFF	TGCAGCGTTGAGGCAGGGACTGAAGCTTTCTTT	.	TRBV29-1	TRBJ1-1	.	11
CASSQRGGDGGYTF	TGTGCCAGCAGTCAGCGCGGGGGGGATGGGGGCTACACCTTC	.	TRBV27	TRBJ1-2	.	14
CASSLAPVDYEQYF	TGTGCCAGCAGCTTGGCACCGGTAGACTACGAGCAGTACTTC	.	TRBV5-5	TRBJ2-7	.	14
CASTPRQDQPQHF	TGTGCCAGCACTCCCCGGCAGGATCAGCCCCAGCATTTT	.	TRBV6-1	TRBJ1-5	.	13
CAISDPLAMSYNEQFF	TGTGCCATCAGTGACCCCCTAGCTATGTCCTACAATGAGCAGTTCTTC	.	TRBV10-3	TRBJ2-1	.	16
CASSLRDTFGEQYF	TGTGCCAGCAGCTTGCGAGACACATTTGGCGAGCAGTACTTC	.	TRBV5-8	TRBJ2-7	.	14
CASLARVNSNQPQHF	TGTGCCAGCCTCGCCAGGGTAAATAGCAATCAGCCCCAGCATTTT	.	TRBV19	TRBJ1-5	many	15
CASSQDPRGDEQYF	TGTGCCAGCAGCCAAGATCCGCGGGGCGACGAGCAGTACTTC	.	TRBV3-1/TRBV3-2	TRBJ2-7	.	14
CASSILQGGQPQHF	TGTGCCAGTAGTATCTTACAGGGGGGTCAGCCCCAGCATTTT	TRBD1	TRBV19	TRBJ1-5	.	14
CASSYGTSGYEQYF	TGTGCCAGCAGTTACGGGACTAGCGGATACGAGCAGTACTTC	TRBD2	TRBV27	TRBJ2-7	.	14
CASSFQATAGALADTQYF	TGTGCCAGCAGCTTCCAGGCAACGGCGGGAGCACTGGCAGATACGCAGTATTTT	TRBD2	TRBV5-6	TRBJ2-3	.	18
CAISGTGPEQYF	TGTGCCATCAGTGGCACAGGGCCCGAGCAGTACTTC	.	TRBV10-3	TRBJ2-7	.	12
CASSQTRSSGSPDTQYF	TGCGCCAGCAGCCAGACCCGGAGTAGCGGGAGTCCAGATACGCAGTATTTT	TRBD2	TRBV4-3	TRBJ2-3	.	17
CAWSPMTFYSNQPQHF	TGTGCCTGGAGTCCCATGACATTCTATAGCAATCAGCCCCAGCATTTT	.	TRBV30	TRBJ1-5	.	16
CASSPRGGGRNTGELFF	TGTGCCAGCAGCCCGCGCGGGGGGGGTAGGAACACCGGGGAGCTGTTTTTT	TRBD2	TRBV7-2	TRBJ2-2	.	17